This T cell receptor (beta chain) came from a study of T cell changes during pregnancy in multiple sclerosis. Germline V gives CDR1 LGHNA, CDR2 YSLEER. The CDR3 extends over 16 amino acids. V lost 0 bases and J 8 bases, leaving 16 bases between the germline ends. Assay: immunoSEQ multiplex PCR; the TCRdb copy retains only in-frame clones and omits some. The table has 50,000 to 60,000 clones, about 88% seen once; the top ten hold approximately 1.7%. This clone was observed a single time. The chain combines TRBV4-3 with TRBJ1-4, with a weak D call TRBD1 (6 bases). The receptor comes from a female donor with multiple sclerosis, enrolled in a pregnancy study. The sample was peripheral blood, taken after pregnancy. This CDR3 reads CASSQDPGHTGEKLFF. CDR3 in DNA: TGCGCCAGCAGCCAAGATCCGGGACATACTGGAGAAAAACTGTTTTTT.